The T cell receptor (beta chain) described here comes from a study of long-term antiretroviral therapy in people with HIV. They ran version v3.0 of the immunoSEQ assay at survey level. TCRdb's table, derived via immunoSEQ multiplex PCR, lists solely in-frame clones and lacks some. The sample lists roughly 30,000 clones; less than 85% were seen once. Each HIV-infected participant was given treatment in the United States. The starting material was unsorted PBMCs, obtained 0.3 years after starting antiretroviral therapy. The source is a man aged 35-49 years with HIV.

CDR3 nucleotide sequence: TGTGCCACCAGCAGTCCCGAAACGGATGATACGCAGTATTTT. Translating it yields CATSSPETDDTQYF. This rearrangement joins TRBV15 to TRBJ2-3, with D unresolved. V was shortened by 3 bases and J by 6 bases, with 13 bases between the two germline ends. The CDR3 loop spans 14 amino acids. Germline values: CDR1 LNHNV, CDR2 YYDKDF (reference sequence). Variable domain in full (rest from reference TRBV15 and TRBJ2-3): DAMVIQNPRYQVTQFGKPVTLSCSQTLNHNVMYWYQQKSSQAPKLLFHYYDKDFNNEADTPDNFQSRRPNTSFCFLDIRSPGLGDTAMYLCATSSPETDDTQYFGPGTRLTVL.